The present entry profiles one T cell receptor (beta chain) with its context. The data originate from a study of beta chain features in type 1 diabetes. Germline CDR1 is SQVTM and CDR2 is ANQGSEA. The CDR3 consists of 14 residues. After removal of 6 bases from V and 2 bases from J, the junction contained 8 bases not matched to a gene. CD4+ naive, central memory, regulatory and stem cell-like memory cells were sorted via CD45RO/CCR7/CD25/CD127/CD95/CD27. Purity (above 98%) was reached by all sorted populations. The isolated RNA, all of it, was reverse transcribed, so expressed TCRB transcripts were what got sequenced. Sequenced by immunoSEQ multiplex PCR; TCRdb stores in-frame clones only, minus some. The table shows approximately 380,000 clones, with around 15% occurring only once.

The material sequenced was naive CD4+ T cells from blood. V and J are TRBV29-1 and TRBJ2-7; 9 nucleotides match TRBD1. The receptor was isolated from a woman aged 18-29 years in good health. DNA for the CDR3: TGCAGCGTCGTCCCGGGACAGGGTACCTACGAGCAGTACTTC. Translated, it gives CSVVPGQGTYEQYF.